A single sample is the source of the 28 T cell receptor beta chains below, sequenced in a study of T cells in Graves' hyperthyroidism and ophthalmopathy. RNA transcripts provided the source from which TCR beta CDR3 regions were amplified. A set of HTBI primers served as the primers for a first-round RT-PCR of the TCR CDR3. TCRdb independently ran MiXCR on the multiplex PCR reads; one entry per CDR3 protein. Altogether 600,000 to 650,000 distinct CDR3 sequences are present, more than 20% being singletons, with the ten largest covering 34%. Sequenced input: blood. These receptors all come from a man aged 30-40 years with Graves' ophthalmopathy.

This clonotype was counted between two and nine times. J is TRBJ1-4 and V is TRBV15, with D maybe TRBD1 (5 bases). V lost 5 bases to trimming and J lost 7 bases, with 14 bases between them. This CDR3 region has 14 residues. Germline CDR1 and CDR2: LNHNV and YYDKDF (reference sequence). The CDR3 DNA sequence: TGTGCCACCAGCGGCGGGGGAAAACTTGAAAAACTGTTTTTT. Its translation is CATSGGGKLEKLFF.

In this sample, this clonotype turned up many times. This chain uses TRBV11-2 with TRBJ1-6, with TRBD1 matching over 7 bases. The CDR3 totals 14 residues. Germline lookup yields CDR1 SGHAT and CDR2 FQNNGV. Trimming took 5 bases from V and 7 from J; bases not matched to a gene: 5. The CDR3 DNA sequence: TGTGCCAGCAGCACCCGGACAGGAAATTCACCCCTCCACTTT. This translates into CASSTRTGNSPLHF. Together with reference TRBV11-2 and TRBJ1-6, the CDR3 gives the full variable domain: EAGVAQSPRYKIIEKRQSVAFWCNPISGHATLYWYQQILGQGPKLLIQFQNNGVVDDSQLPKDRFSAERLKGVDSTLKIQPAKLEDSAVYLCASSTRTGNSPLHFGNGTRLTVT.

The V and J genes are TRBV9 and TRBJ1-3; 8 bases map to TRBD1. The CDR3 has 16 residues. Germline CDR1 is SGDLS and CDR2 is YYNGEE. Germline trimming cut 0 bases from V and 2 bases from J; bases unmatched to any gene: 4. The CDR3: CASSVDQGATGNTIYF. The CDR3 DNA reads TGTGCCAGCAGCGTAGATCAGGGGGCGACTGGAAACACCATATATTTT.

This clonotype appeared a few times. This chain links TRBV28 with TRBJ2-3, with D possibly being TRBD2 (5 bases). This CDR3 contains 16 residues. Germline CDR1 MDHEN, CDR2 SYDVKM. V was shortened by 5 bases and J by 0 bases, with 15 bases between the two germline ends. The CDR3, as DNA: TGTGCCAGCAGTGCAGACACGGGATCTAGCACAGATACGCAGTATTTT. It codes for CASSADTGSSTDTQYF.

This clonotype has more than one count but fewer than ten. The chain links TRBV15 to TRBJ2-4, with 7 nucleotides matching TRBD2. CDR1 and CDR2 (germline): LNHNV, YYDKDF (reference sequence). This CDR3 region has 16 residues. V lost 3 bases and J lost 5; bases outside the gene matches: 10. The CDR3 spells CATSSPGRSRQNIQYF. The CDR3 DNA is TGTGCCACCAGCAGCCCCGGGAGGTCCAGGCAAAACATTCAGTACTTC.

V is TRBV7-9 and J is TRBJ1-2; D remains unclear. Germline CDR1 and CDR2: SEHNR and FQNEAQ (reference sequence). Trimming took off 1 base at V and 2 bases at J, with 5 bases between the two ends. The CDR3 loop spans 13 amino acids. The CDR3 DNA reads TGTGCCAGCAGCTTAGAGGAGAACTATGGCTACACCTTC. Amino acids: CASSLEENYGYTF.

This clonotype was seen repeatedly, ten times or more. The J gene is TRBJ1-2, the V gene TRBV27; TRBD1 matches 9 bases. Germline assignment: CDR1 MNHEY and CDR2 SMNVEV (reference sequence). This CDR3 is 14 amino acids long. J lost 5 bases, V lost 4 bases, and 5 bases had no gene match. CDR3: CASSYGQGTYGYTF. CDR3 DNA: TGTGCCAGCAGTTATGGACAGGGGACTTATGGCTACACCTTC.

The chain couples TRBV29-1 to TRBJ2-2; D might be TRBD2 (6 bases). The CDR3 contains 13 residues. Trimming took off 5 bases at V and 4 bases at J, with 11 bases between the two ends. Germline V lookup: CDR1 SQVTM, CDR2 ANQGSEA. CDR3 nucleotides: TGCAGCGTTCGGCTAGCGCTCACCGGGGAGCTGTTTTTT. Translating gives CSVRLALTGELFF.

The V gene is TRBV5-5, the J gene TRBJ1-4; D possibly corresponds to TRBD1 (5 bases). The CDR3 spans 14 residues. Trimming left V 1 base short and J 6 bases short, with 10 bases between. CDR1 and CDR2 from the germline V gene are SGHKS and YYEKEE (reference sequence). The CDR3 bases are TGTGCCAGCAGCTTGCAGGGAGAGGATGAAAAACTGTTTTTT. Its translation is CASSLQGEDEKLFF.

The V gene is TRBV20-1, the J gene TRBJ1-2; tentatively, D is TRBD1 (6 bases). The CDR3 covers 15 residues. Per germline, CDR1 DFQATT and CDR2 SNEGSKA (reference sequence). With 3 bases removed from V and 3 bases from J, the gap between germline ends came to 17 bases. The CDR3 sequence is CSARVLKQGDYGYTF. CDR3 sequence (DNA): TGCAGTGCTAGGGTCCTTAAACAGGGTGACTATGGCTACACCTTC.

In its sample, this clonotype was seen a few times. The chain is built from TRBV5-4 and TRBJ2-1; 7 bases align to TRBD1. Germline V gene data show CDR1 as SGHNT and CDR2 as YYREEE (reference sequence). The CDR3 contains 14 residues. The ends lost 0 bases at V and 5 bases at J; junction bases unmatched: 2. The CDR3 spells CASSLDGQDNEQFF. CDR3 sequence (DNA): TGTGCCAGCAGCTTGGACGGACAGGACAATGAGCAGTTCTTC.

The chain combines TRBV20-1 with TRBJ2-5, with 10 nucleotides matching TRBD2. This CDR3 contains 14 residues. From germline, CDR1 is DFQATT and CDR2 SNEGSKA (reference sequence). The trim removed 5 bases at V and 5 bases at J, leaving 8 bases unmatched. CDR3 bases: TGCAGTGCTCCGAAGCGGGAGGGCCGGGAGACCCAGTACTTC. This translates into CSAPKREGRETQYF.

This chain links TRBV30 with TRBJ2-7; no clear D gene. CDR1 is GTSNPN, CDR2 SVGIG, per germline (reference sequence). The CDR3 has 13 residues. Trimming removed 4 bases from V and 0 bases from J, with 10 bases in between. The CDR3 loop is CAWNNGASYEQYF. CDR3 sequence (DNA): TGTGCCTGGAATAATGGAGCCTCCTACGAGCAGTACTTC.

This clonotype was detected a few times. The chain joins TRBV5-1 to TRBJ1-1; D is possibly TRBD1 (5 bases). Germline loops: CDR1 SGHRS, CDR2 YFSETQ. The CDR3 totals 18 residues. The V and J ends lost 2 bases and 3 bases respectively, with 23 bases between them. CDR3 in DNA: TGCGCCAGCAGCTTACTTAACGGGGTAATGGCCAGGGACACTGAAGCTTTCTTT. It yields the protein CASSLLNGVMARDTEAFF.

The V and J genes are TRBV10-3 and TRBJ2-3, with D perhaps TRBD1 (6 bases). The length of the CDR3 is 16 residues. V was trimmed by 5 bases and J by 2 bases, leaving 17 bases between them. Germline-derived CDR1 and CDR2 are ENHRY and SYGVKD. The CDR3 region is CAISLTGSYNTDTQYF. CDR3 nucleotides: TGTGCCATCAGTCTGACAGGATCTTATAACACAGATACGCAGTATTTT.

A word on this clonotype: A much larger clone differs from this one at a single base, so this may be a read error. V and J are TRBV7-2 and TRBJ2-7; tentatively, D is TRBD1 or TRBD2 (5 bases each). V was pared by 7 bases and J by 4 bases, with 20 bases between. The V gene's germline CDR1 is SGHTA and CDR2 FQGNSA. The CDR3 is 15 residues long. The DNA of the CDR3 is TGTGCCAGCACCCCTGGGGGAATCGGGAATTACGAGCAGTACTTC. It is translated as CASTPGGIGNYEQYF.

This clonotype came up many times. CDR3: CASRGGLAGYEQYF. The CDR3 region has the DNA TGTGCCAGCAGGGGAGGACTAGCGGGATACGAGCAGTACTTC. J is TRBJ2-7 and V is TRBV2; 12 nucleotides align to TRBD2. Germline values: CDR1 SNHLY, CDR2 FYNNEI. The length of the CDR3 is 14 residues. Trimming took 6 bases from V and 4 from J; bases not matched to a gene: 4.

This chain links TRBV6-7 with TRBJ2-7; D assignment may be TRBD1 or TRBD2 (5 bases each). TRBV6-7 is flagged as an ORF with uncertain function. With 0 bases removed from V and 3 bases from J, the gap between germline ends came to 21 bases. This CDR3 region has 18 residues. CDR3 DNA: TGTGCCAGCAGTTACTCGATAGTACCACCCGGGGCCCGCTACGAGCAGTACTTC. This translates into CASSYSIVPPGARYEQYF.

The chain employs TRBV13 and TRBJ2-7, with TRBD1 identical over 10 bases. V dropped 4 bases and J dropped 5; count of bases not matched to a gene: 5. CDR3 length: 14 amino acids. Germline lookup yields CDR1 PRHDT and CDR2 FYEKMQ (reference sequence). Here the CDR3 DNA reads TGTGCCAGCAGCTCGAGGACAGGGGGTAACGAGCAGTACTTC. Its translation is CASSSRTGGNEQYF. Filled out from reference TRBV13 and TRBJ2-7, the complete variable domain reads AAGVIQSPRHLIKEKRETATLKCYPIPRHDTVYWYQQGPGQDPQFLISFYEKMQSDKGSIPDRFSAQQFSDYHSELNMSSLELGDSALYFCASSSRTGGNEQYFGPGTRLTVT.

This sequence joins TRBV29-1 and TRBJ2-7; no reliable D call. Germline-derived CDR1 and CDR2 are SQVTM and ANQGSEA. The ends were cut back, 6 bases at V and 1 base at J, with 13 bases in the middle. The CDR3 extends over 13 amino acids. CDR3 region: CSVALDGSYEQYF. DNA of the CDR3: TGCAGCGTGGCACTTGACGGGTCCTACGAGCAGTACTTC.

This clonotype was seen a few times. This chain links TRBV27 with TRBJ1-2; TRBD1 is a possible D gene (5 bases). The germline gives CDR1 MNHEY, CDR2 SMNVEV (reference sequence). The CDR3 loop spans 16 amino acids. The V end lost 2 bases, the J end lost 1 base, and 14 bases lay between the germline ends. DNA of the CDR3: TGTGCCAGCAGTTTACTCCAGGGCTCGTTTAACTATGGCTACACCTTC. This codes for CASSLLQGSFNYGYTF.

The chain has TRBV19 and TRBJ2-5; weak D call: TRBD1 (6 bases). Germline CDR1 reads LNHDA; CDR2 reads SQIVND (reference sequence). This CDR3 contains 16 residues. V was trimmed by 2 bases and J by 3 bases, leaving 16 bases between them. The CDR3 reads CASSIRPGTFKETQYF. CDR3 DNA sequence: TGTGCCAGTAGTATACGGCCCGGGACATTCAAAGAGACCCAGTACTTC.

This clonotype was seen repeatedly, ten times or more. The chain combines TRBV6-6 with TRBJ2-7, with D perhaps TRBD2 (7 bases). V was clipped by 0 bases and J by 5 bases, with 14 bases between them. This CDR3 region has 15 residues. Per the germline V gene, CDR1 is MNHNY and CDR2 is SVGAGI (reference sequence). The CDR3 loop reads CASSYSGGGFHEQYF. As DNA, the CDR3 is TGTGCCAGCAGTTACTCAGGCGGGGGCTTTCACGAGCAGTACTTC.

This clonotype showed up just once. The chain uses TRBV7-2 and TRBJ1-6, with 12 bases identical to TRBD1. Germline CDR1 reads SGHTA; CDR2 reads FQGNSA. V gave up 5 bases and J gave up 8 bases; unmatched junction bases: 7. The length of the CDR3 is 16 residues. The CDR3 DNA sequence: TGTGCCAGCAGCCTAGGGACAGGGGGCTTGGATTCACCCCTCCACTTT. Its protein product is CASSLGTGGLDSPLHF.

This clonotype was counted at least ten times. The CDR3: CASSQDPGAVNTEAFF. The CDR3 nucleotides are TGTGCCAGCAGCCAAGATCCAGGCGCGGTGAACACTGAAGCTTTCTTT. The V and J genes are TRBV3-1 and TRBJ1-1; D ambiguous. Germline lookup yields CDR1 LGHDT and CDR2 YNNKEL (reference sequence). The CDR3 totals 16 residues. Trimming shortened V by 0 bases and J by 0 bases, and 11 bases separated the two germline ends.

The V and J genes are TRBV19 and TRBJ2-1; 10 nucleotides agree with TRBD2. V lost 3 bases to trimming and J lost 5 bases; unmatched junction nucleotides: 7. Germline loops: CDR1 LNHDA, CDR2 SQIVND (reference sequence). There are 16 residues in the CDR3. As DNA, the CDR3 is TGTGCCAGTAGTATCAGGGGACTAGCGTCCCACAATGAGCAGTTCTTC. Amino acids: CASSIRGLASHNEQFF. The whole variable domain, filled in from reference TRBV19 and TRBJ2-1, reads DGGITQSPKYLFRKEGQNVTLSCEQNLNHDAMYWYRQDPGQGLRLIYYSQIVNDFQKGDIAEGYSVSREKKESFPLTVTSAQKNPTAFYLCASSIRGLASHNEQFFGPGTRLTVL.

The chain uses TRBV10-3 and TRBJ2-2; TRBD2 matches at 14 bases. This CDR3 is 17 amino acids long. The junction had 3 bases not matched to a gene; V was cut back by 0 bases and J by 6 bases. Germline V gene lookup returns CDR1 ENHRY and CDR2 SYGVKD. The CDR3 region is CAISESRLAGGAGELFF. DNA of the CDR3: TGTGCCATCAGTGAGTCGAGACTAGCGGGAGGGGCCGGGGAGCTGTTTTTT.

This clonotype was detected ten times or more. V usage is TRBV28 and J usage is TRBJ2-7; TRBD1 matches at 7 bases. Germline V gives CDR1 MDHEN, CDR2 SYDVKM. CDR3 size: 14 residues. V trimming: 5 bases; J trimming: 0 bases; junction bases outside the gene matches: 4. The CDR3 region has the DNA TGTGCCAGCAGTGGGGACAGCAGCTCCTACGAGCAGTACTTC. Its translation: CASSGDSSSYEQYF.